These 15 T cell receptor beta chains originate from one sample sequenced in a study of beta chain features in type 1 diabetes (dated by TCRdb to 2016 to 2018). No antigen has been assigned to these receptors. Points the paper makes about the study in general: A moderate but significant shortening of TCRB CDR3 length was observed in type 1 diabetes patients in all four CD4+ subsets.

Libraries were prepared through the immunoSEQ multiplex PCR assay. The entire isolated RNA was reverse transcribed using the High Capacity cDNA Reverse Transcription Kit, and thus expressed TCRB transcripts were sequenced. Here the immuneACCESS table is served through TCRdb, limited to in-frame sequences with V and J called. Missing clones are a known gap in these copies; in checked studies unresolved V genes cover under half, and the rest lacks a known reason. The sample table holds over 25,000 clones, of which 56% were seen once. The ten largest clonotypes hold 1.3% to 1.5% of the sample. Sequenced sample: Tregs from blood. The sample's cell subset or site label, decoded: regulatory CD4+ T cells. The receptors shown here come from a woman between 18 and 29 years old with type 1 diabetes.

With respect to this clone: A read error may account for a junction end that differs from germline. The J gene is TRBJ2-1, the V gene TRBV10-3; 11 bases line up with TRBD2. The CDR3 totals 14 residues. CDR1 is ENHRY, CDR2 SYGVKD, per germline. In DNA form, the CDR3 reads TGTGCTATCACCCCGGGACTAGCGGAAAATGAGCAGTTCTTC. Its translation: CAITPGLAENEQFF.

The J gene is TRBJ1-5, the V gene TRBV6-5; D gene unclear. Germline V lookup: CDR1 MNHEY, CDR2 SVGAGI. This CDR3 comprises 14 residues. The V end lost 5 bases, the J end lost 3 bases, and 11 bases lay between the germline ends. This chain's CDR3 is CASSTGLDNQPQHF. The DNA for the CDR3 is TGTGCCAGCAGTACGGGATTGGACAATCAGCCCCAGCATTTT.

The CDR3 DNA reads as TGTGCCAGCAACAGGGGAAGCAATCAGCCCCAGCATTTT. This encodes CASNRGSNQPQHF. This chain links TRBV6-6 with TRBJ1-5; 7 positions agree with TRBD1. The J segment lost 1 base and the V segment lost 7 bases, leaving 1 base of the junction unmatched. CDR1 and CDR2 from the germline V gene are MNHNY and SVGAGI (reference sequence). The CDR3 has 13 residues.

This clone was picked up a small number of times. V is TRBV11-2 and J is TRBJ2-1; TRBD2 matches at 9 bases. This CDR3 contains 15 residues. Germline V gene sequence: CDR1 SGHAT, CDR2 FQNNGV. The J segment lost 8 bases and the V segment lost 1 base, leaving 6 bases of the junction unmatched. CDR3 in amino acids: CASSLAAGGGHEQFF. CDR3 coding DNA: TGTGCCAGCAGCTTAGCTGCGGGAGGGGGACATGAGCAGTTCTTC.

The rearrangement uses TRBV27 and TRBJ2-1; 7 nucleotides line up with TRBD2. The CDR3 has 13 amino acids. Unmatched junction bases numbered 3, after V lost 4 bases and J lost 6 bases. The germline CDR1 and CDR2 sequences are MNHEY and SMNVEV (reference sequence). The CDR3 loop is CASSSGTTNEQFF. The CDR3 region has the DNA TGTGCCAGCAGTTCCGGGACTACCAATGAGCAGTTCTTC.

The chain combines TRBV27 with TRBJ1-2; 7 bases agree with TRBD1. Unmatched junction bases numbered 6, after V lost 8 bases and J lost 3 bases. Germline V lookup: CDR1 MNHEY, CDR2 SMNVEV (reference sequence). The CDR3 loop spans 13 amino acids. This chain's CDR3 is CASVGQGDYGYTF. The CDR3 DNA sequence: TGTGCCAGCGTGGGGCAGGGGGACTATGGCTACACCTTC.

The chain has TRBV6-1 and TRBJ1-2, with D perhaps matching TRBD1 (5 bases). The ends were cut back, 1 base at V and 4 bases at J, with 13 bases in the middle. Germline V gene lookup returns CDR1 MNHNS and CDR2 SASEGT. The CDR3 is 15 residues long. This chain's CDR3 is CASSEGRQSPYGYTF. The CDR3 DNA sequence: TGTGCCAGCAGTGAAGGGCGACAGAGTCCCTATGGCTACACCTTC.

The genes are TRBV5-1 and TRBJ2-2; 9 bases fit TRBD1. After removal of 3 bases from V and 6 bases from J, the junction contained 9 bases not matched to a gene. The CDR3 has 16 amino acids. CDR1 is SGHRS, CDR2 YFSETQ, per germline. CDR3 sequence (DNA): TGCGCCAGCAGCTATTCCGGGACAGGGATCGCCGGGGAGCTGTTTTTT. Translated, it gives CASSYSGTGIAGELFF. Full variable domain (outside the CDR3, taken from reference TRBV5-1 and TRBJ2-2): KAGVTQTPRYLIKTRGQQVTLSCSPISGHRSVSWYQQTPGQGLQFLFEYFSETQRNKGNFPGRFSGRQFSNSRSEMNVSTLELGDSALYLCASSYSGTGIAGELFFGEGSRLTVL.

The V gene is TRBV28, the J gene TRBJ2-2; TRBD1 is a possible D gene (6 bases). Trimming left V 2 bases short and J 3 bases short, with 10 bases between. CDR3 length equals 15 residues. Germline V gives CDR1 MDHEN, CDR2 SYDVKM. The CDR3 reads CASSLGQGYTGELFF. DNA for the CDR3: TGTGCCAGCAGTTTAGGGCAGGGGTACACCGGGGAGCTGTTTTTT. The entire variable domain, with the rest obtained from reference TRBV28 and TRBJ2-2, is as follows: DVKVTQSSRYLVKRTGEKVFLECVQDMDHENMFWYRQDPGLGLRLIYFSYDVKMKEKGDIPEGYSVSREKKERFSLILESASTNQTSMYLCASSLGQGYTGELFFGEGSRLTVL.

This clone was seen a few times. The chain carries TRBV28 and TRBJ2-2; 16 nucleotides agree with TRBD2. The trim removed 8 bases at V and 6 bases at J, leaving 9 bases unmatched. The CDR3 has 17 residues. CDR1 is MDHEN, CDR2 SYDVKM, per germline. Here the CDR3 DNA reads TGTGCCAGCCTTAGGGGGACTAGCGGGAGGGCTTCCGGGGAGCTGTTTTTT. Its translation: CASLRGTSGRASGELFF.

The rearrangement links TRBV28 to TRBJ2-7; D call uncertain. Per the germline V gene, CDR1 is MDHEN and CDR2 is SYDVKM. V gave up 5 bases and J gave up 3 bases, with 8 bases separating them. The CDR3 spans 12 residues. CDR3 in amino acids: CASSEKLYEQYF. CDR3 DNA: TGTGCCAGCAGTGAAAAACTCTACGAGCAGTACTTC.

The chain recombines TRBV19 with TRBJ2-7; 9 bases align to TRBD1. This CDR3 spans 15 amino acids. V shed 7 bases, J shed 5 bases, and the junction held 12 bases outside the gene matches. CDR1 is LNHDA and CDR2 is SQIVND in the germline V gene (reference sequence). CDR3 region: CASMPGSGTGNEQYF. CDR3 nucleotide sequence: TGTGCCAGTATGCCTGGTTCCGGGACAGGGAACGAGCAGTACTTC.

The V call is TRBV7-2, the J call TRBJ2-3, with D maybe TRBD2 (7 bases). Trimming left V 1 base short and J 3 bases short, with 17 bases between. Germline values: CDR1 SGHTA, CDR2 FQGNSA. This CDR3 is 17 amino acids long. In DNA, the CDR3 is TGTGCCAGCAGCTTAGGCTATTTGGGAGGGGGTACAGATACGCAGTATTTT. Its translation: CASSLGYLGGGTDTQYF.

The chain is built from TRBV2 and TRBJ1-1; possibly TRBD1 for D (5 bases). The CDR3 spans 13 residues. V was pared by 7 bases and J by 1 base, with 10 bases between. Germline V CDR1 and CDR2: SNHLY, FYNNEI. The CDR3 bases are TGTGCCAGCACGAGACAGAGGAACACTGAAGCTTTCTTT. This encodes CASTRQRNTEAFF.

This chain uses TRBV7-2 with TRBJ2-7, with 10 bases identical to TRBD1. Germline loops: CDR1 SGHTA, CDR2 FQGNSA. V trimming: 5 bases; J trimming: 4 bases; junction bases outside the gene matches: 8. This CDR3 has 15 residues. The chain's CDR3 is CASSRGGQGNYEQYF. The CDR3 nucleotides are TGTGCCAGCAGCCGCGGGGGACAGGGGAATTACGAGCAGTACTTC. The whole variable domain, remainder taken from reference TRBV7-2 and TRBJ2-7, is GAGVSQSPSNKVTEKGKDVELRCDPISGHTALYWYRQSLGQGLEFLIYFQGNSAPDKSGLPSDRFSAERTGGSVSTLTIQRTQQEDSAVYLCASSRGGQGNYEQYFGPGTRLTVT.